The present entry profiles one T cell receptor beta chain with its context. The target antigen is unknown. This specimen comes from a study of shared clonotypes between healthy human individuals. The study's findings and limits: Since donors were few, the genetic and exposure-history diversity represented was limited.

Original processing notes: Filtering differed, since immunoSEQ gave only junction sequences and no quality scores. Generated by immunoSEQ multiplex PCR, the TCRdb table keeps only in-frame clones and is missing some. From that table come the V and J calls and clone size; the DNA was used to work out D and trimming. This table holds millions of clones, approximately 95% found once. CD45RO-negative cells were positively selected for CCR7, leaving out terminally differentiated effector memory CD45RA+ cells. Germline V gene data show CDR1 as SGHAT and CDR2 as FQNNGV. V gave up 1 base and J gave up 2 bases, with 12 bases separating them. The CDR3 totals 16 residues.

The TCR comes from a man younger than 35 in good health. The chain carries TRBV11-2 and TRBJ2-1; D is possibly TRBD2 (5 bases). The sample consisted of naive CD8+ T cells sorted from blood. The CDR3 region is CASSLVTGFPYNEQFF. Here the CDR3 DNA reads TGTGCCAGCAGCTTAGTTACGGGGTTCCCCTACAATGAGCAGTTCTTC.